The T cell receptor beta chain described here comes from a study of T cells in Graves' hyperthyroidism and ophthalmopathy. The sample holds many counts of this clonotype. The antigen remains unidentified. What was amplified from RNA transcripts were TCR beta CDR3 regions. HTBI primers were the set used in a first-round RT-PCR of the TCR CDR3. TCRdb reprocessed the multiplex PCR reads via MiXCR and lists one record per CDR3 protein. The data show about 540,000 distinct CDR3 sequences, with about 45% seen just once and about 7.8% held by the top ten. Study-wide results and caveats: Ophthalmopathy was distinguished from stable hyperthyroidism by 13 V-J signatures.

The CDR3 totals 14 residues. Trimming left V 1 base short and J 5 bases short, with 11 bases between. CDR1 and CDR2 (germline): MNHEY, SVGEGT. Material for sequencing was peripheral blood or thyroid tissue (not recorded which). The V gene is TRBV6-2 or TRBV6-3, the J gene TRBJ1-2; unclear D gene. The TCR sequence derives from a woman aged 18-29 years with Graves' hyperthyroidism. The CDR3 here is CASSYLGGSYGYTF. The CDR3 DNA is TGTGCCAGCAGTTACTTAGGAGGGTCTTATGGCTACACCTTC.